This entry features one T cell receptor beta chain sequence. Its antigen is not known. This CDR3 has 14 amino acids. V lost 1 base, J lost 4 bases, and 10 bases lay in between. Looked up from germline, CDR1 is LGHDT and CDR2 is YNNKEL (reference sequence). In TCRdb, the 5' RACE reads were re-called with MiXCR into one record per CDR3 protein. Of about 350,000 distinct CDR3 sequences listed, 20% are singletons. This specimen comes from a study of CD8 T cells in ankylosing spondylitis. Whole-study findings and limits: There was a TCR beta motif, made of several highly homologous variants, that appeared characteristic of ankylosing spondylitis blood.

The material sequenced was blood, either unsorted or a sorted T cell fraction (not recorded which). This rearrangement joins TRBV3-1 to TRBJ2-5; D remains unclear. The receptor was isolated from a male donor with ankylosing spondylitis or in good health (not recorded which). CDR3 amino acids: CASSQAAGAETQYF. Written as DNA, the CDR3 is TGTGCCAGCAGCCAAGCGGCTGGTGCAGAGACCCAGTACTTC.